The rows below give T cell receptor beta chains drawn from one sample of a study of CD8 T cells in ankylosing spondylitis. TCRdb processed the 5' RACE reads anew with MiXCR; each CDR3 protein has one entry. The table records 700,000 to 850,000 distinct CDR3 sequences, around 11% of them present only once. The sequencing input was blood, either unsorted or a sorted T cell fraction (not recorded which). The receptor set was obtained from a male donor with ankylosing spondylitis. CDR3s include the opening cysteine and the closing phenylalanine or tryptophan. The D gene is left open where the match is weak. The size field is filled for only some rows; it gives once, few, many or a size class.

size	length	D	V	J	DNA	CDR3
few	13	TRBD2	TRBV6-6	TRBJ2-5	TGTGCCAGCCTTTTAGCGGGAGGAGAGACCCAGTACTTC	CASLLAGGETQYF
few	14	.	TRBV25-1	TRBJ2-5	TGTGCCAGCAGTGACAGGGTGAACCAAGAGACCCAGTACTTC	CASSDRVNQETQYF
.	13	.	TRBV7-2	TRBJ2-5	TGTGCCAGCAGCTTAGCGGGAGTAGGCTCCCAGTACTTC	CASSLAGVGSQYF
few	14	.	TRBV19	TRBJ1-1	TGTGCCAGTAGGCCGACAGCCATTAGCACTGAAGCTTTCTTT	CASRPTAISTEAFF
.	14	TRBD2	TRBV5-1	TRBJ2-3	TGCGCCAGGAGCAAGGGACTAGCGGAGGATACGCAGTATTTT	CARSKGLAEDTQYF
.	15	.	TRBV6-1	TRBJ1-3	TGTGCCAGCAGACGCGGACCGATCTCTGGAAACACCATATATTTT	CASRRGPISGNTIYF
few	14	TRBD1	TRBV28	TRBJ1-2	TGTGCCAGCAGTTTCCCAGGGGGCAAGGGGGGCTACACCTTC	CASSFPGGKGGYTF
few	12	.	TRBV28	TRBJ2-1	TGTGCCAGCAGTAGGGACCGACCGGAGCAGTTCTTC	CASSRDRPEQFF
many	14	.	TRBV20-1	TRBJ2-2	TGCAGTGCTACGTCCTTTCTTAACACCGGGGAGCTGTTTTTT	CSATSFLNTGELFF
.	13	.	TRBV6-1	TRBJ1-1	TGTGCCAGCAGGCAGGGCAGGGATACTGAAGCTTTCTTT	CASRQGRDTEAFF